The 24 T cell receptor beta chains presented below share a single source sample, sequenced in a study of T cell repertoires in cytomegalovirus infection. What these receptors recognize is not known. TCRdb processed the reads anew with MiXCR; each CDR3 protein has one entry. Of 650,000 to 900,000 distinct CDR3 sequences in the sample, about 30% were seen once. Sample: cultured CD8+ T cells from PBMCs, taken from culture after CMV antigen stimulation. These receptors originate from a human donor in good health (CMV status not recorded). Some clones in this sample may be carry-over from other donors' samples.

This clonotype appeared a few times. DNA for the CDR3: TGCAGTTTTAGGGGGGGAACAATGAACACTGAAGCTTTCTTT. It is translated as CSFRGGTMNTEAFF. The gene calls are TRBV29-1 and TRBJ1-1, with D possibly matching TRBD1 (6 bases). The CDR3 consists of 14 residues. Germline values: CDR1 SQVTM, CDR2 ANQGSEA.

This clonotype occurred a few times. The chain uses TRBV19 and TRBJ1-5; D ambiguous. Per germline, CDR1 LNHDA and CDR2 SQIVND (reference sequence). The CDR3 length is 15 residues. Trimming pared 2 bases from V and 1 base from J, leaving 9 bases between. The CDR3 nucleotides read TGTGCCAGTAGTATATCATCAAGAAGCAATCAGCCCCAGCATTTT. This codes for CASSISSRSNQPQHF.

This clonotype came up a few times. Just one base apart from a much larger clone, this may be a read error. This CDR3 is CASSHGGNTGELFF. The DNA for the CDR3 is TGTGCCAGCAGCCACGGGGGGAACACCGGGGAGCTGTTTTTT. J is TRBJ2-2 and V is TRBV5-6, with TRBD2 as a possible D gene (6 bases). Germline CDR1 and CDR2: SGHDT and YYEEEE. The CDR3 loop spans 14 amino acids. V shed 4 bases and J shed 1 base, with 8 bases lying between them.

The V and J genes are TRBV3-1 and TRBJ2-5; the D gene is possibly TRBD1 (6 bases). V was cut by 8 bases and J by 5 bases, with 12 bases left in between. CDR3 length: 12 residues. Germline-derived CDR1 and CDR2 are LGHDT and YNNKEL (reference sequence). CDR3 sequence reads: CASAGDKETQYF. DNA for the CDR3: TGTGCCAGCGCCGGGGACAAGGAGACCCAGTACTTC.

The chain recombines TRBV12-3 or TRBV12-4 with TRBJ2-5; 8 nucleotides match TRBD1. J was trimmed by 6 bases and V by 7 bases; bases with no gene match: 10. The CDR3 covers 14 residues. CDR3 loop: CASTETGDPQTQYF. In DNA form, the CDR3 reads TGTGCCAGCACCGAGACAGGGGACCCCCAGACCCAGTACTTC.

A few counts support this clonotype. The rearrangement joins TRBV12-3 or TRBV12-4 to TRBJ2-2; D unclear. V lost 3 bases and J 1 base, leaving 9 bases between the germline ends. The CDR3 contains 15 residues. CDR3 in amino acids: CASSFRSGNTGELFF. The CDR3, as DNA: TGTGCCAGCAGTTTCAGGTCGGGGAACACCGGGGAGCTGTTTTTT.

This clonotype appeared a few times. This chain links TRBV7-9 with TRBJ1-1; 8 nucleotides match TRBD1. With V trimmed by 4 bases and J by 7 bases, 2 bases remained unmatched. This CDR3 is built from 12 residues. Per germline, CDR1 SEHNR and CDR2 FQNEAQ (reference sequence). The CDR3 nucleotides are TGTGCCAGCAGCTGGACAGGGTTTGAAGCTTTCTTT. Its protein is CASSWTGFEAFF.

J is TRBJ2-1 and V is TRBV4-1, with 12 bases identical to TRBD1. Looked up from germline, CDR1 is MGHRA and CDR2 is YSYEKL. Losses at the gene ends were 1 base for V and 9 bases for J; bases not matched to a gene: 7. CDR3 size: 16 residues. CDR3 sequence reads: CASSQGGQGASGEQFF. Written as DNA, the CDR3 is TGCGCCAGCAGCCAAGGGGGACAGGGGGCTTCAGGTGAGCAGTTCTTC.

This clonotype was detected only a few times. The chain has TRBV7-9 and TRBJ1-1; D possibly corresponds to TRBD1 (5 bases). Trimming left V 2 bases short and J 0 bases short, with 10 bases between. The CDR3 contains 15 residues. Germline V gene sequence: CDR1 SEHNR, CDR2 FQNEAQ (reference sequence). This CDR3 is CASSLKGFMNTEAFF. CDR3 in DNA: TGTGCCAGCAGCTTAAAGGGGTTCATGAACACTGAAGCTTTCTTT.

The chain is built from TRBV11-2 and TRBJ1-5; D call uncertain. CDR1 and CDR2 from the germline V gene are SGHAT and FQNNGV. Trimming removed 1 base at V and 0 bases at J, with 7 bases between. The CDR3 consists of 15 residues. CDR3 DNA sequence: TGTGCCAGCAGCTTAGGGCAGAGTAGCAATCAGCCCCAGCATTTT. This gives the protein CASSLGQSSNQPQHF.

This clonotype was counted between two and nine times. This sequence joins TRBV5-6 and TRBJ2-1, with TRBD2 identical over 12 bases. Per the germline V gene, CDR1 is SGHDT and CDR2 is YYEEEE. After removal of 4 bases from V and 3 bases from J, the junction contained 8 bases not matched to a gene. CDR3 length: 17 residues. CDR3 nucleotides: TGTGCCAGCAGCGACCTGACTAGCGGGGGAGTCTACAATGAGCAGTTCTTC. This translates into CASSDLTSGGVYNEQFF.

CDR3 sequence: CASSLRRGTATDTQYF. CDR3 bases: TGTGCCAGCAGCTTAAGGCGGGGCACAGCTACAGATACGCAGTATTTT. The chain combines TRBV7-6 with TRBJ2-3; maybe TRBD2 (6 bases). This CDR3 is 16 amino acids long. Trimming took 2 bases from V and 3 from J, leaving 15 bases between them. Germline V gives CDR1 SGHVS, CDR2 FNYEAQ.

V and J are TRBV28 and TRBJ1-4; D remains ambiguous. CDR1 and CDR2 (germline): MDHEN, SYDVKM. V lost 5 bases to trimming and J lost 7 bases, with 17 bases between them. The CDR3 length is 15 residues. The CDR3 coding sequence is TGTGCCAGCAGTATGGTAACTACCGTGCGTGAAAAACTGTTTTTT. Translating gives CASSMVTTVREKLFF.

This sequence joins TRBV6-2 or TRBV6-3 and TRBJ2-7, with D perhaps matching TRBD1 or TRBD2 (6 bases each). This CDR3 comprises 13 residues. From germline, CDR1 is MNHEY and CDR2 SVGEGT. V was shortened by 3 bases and J by 4 bases, with 10 bases between the two germline ends. The CDR3 spells CASSYEGGYEQYV. The DNA for the CDR3 is TGTGCCAGCAGTTATGAGGGGGGATACGAGCAGTACGTC.

Turning to this clonotype: This may arise from a read error, as a much more abundant clone is one base away. The V and J genes are TRBV7-8 and TRBJ1-1; maybe TRBD1 (5 bases). This CDR3 is built from 12 residues. Germline V CDR1 and CDR2: SGHVS, FQNEAQ. CDR3 coding DNA: TGTGCCAGCAGCTTGTCGGGACCCGTCACGGTCTTT. This gives the protein CASSLSGPVTVF.

This clonotype occurred many times. The J gene is TRBJ2-1, the V gene TRBV7-8; D gene unclear. Germline values: CDR1 SGHVS, CDR2 FQNEAQ. This CDR3 spans 14 amino acids. The V and J ends lost 5 bases and 5 bases respectively, with 13 bases between them. The DNA for the CDR3 is TGTGCCAGCAGCCTCTACCGCGGAAACAATGAGCAGTTCTTC. Encoded protein: CASSLYRGNNEQFF.

Concerning this clonotype: This is likely a read error, given that the CDR3 carries no conserved phenylalanine or tryptophan at its end. The rearrangement links TRBV9 to TRBJ1-2; a possible D gene is TRBD1 (5 bases). This CDR3 comprises 15 residues. V lost 0 bases to trimming and J lost 4 bases, with 13 bases between them. The germline V gene encodes CDR1 SGDLS and CDR2 YYNGEE. The CDR3 protein is CASSVAAGVVYGYTL. CDR3 in DNA: TGTGCCAGCAGCGTAGCCGCGGGGGTGGTCTATGGCTACACCCTC.

A remark on this clonotype: At one end the junction does not follow the germline gene, possibly because of a read error. The V call is TRBV6-5, the J call TRBJ2-3; no clear D gene. The CDR3 loop spans 14 amino acids. Looked up from germline, CDR1 is MNHEY and CDR2 is SVGAGI. CDR3 in DNA: TGTGCCAACAGTCTCCCCGGCGCTATAGATACGCAGTATTTT. The encoded protein is CANSLPGAIDTQYF.

This clonotype was seen a few times. V gene TRBV2 combines with J gene TRBJ2-1; D is unclear. The V end lost 4 bases, the J end lost 13 bases, and 5 bases lay between the germline ends. Germline V gene data show CDR1 as SNHLY and CDR2 as FYNNEI. CDR3 size: 9 residues. CDR3 protein: CASSATQFF. The CDR3 DNA reads as TGTGCCAGCAGTGCCACACAGTTCTTC.

The V gene is TRBV27, the J gene TRBJ1-6; 7 bases line up with TRBD1. Trimming cost V 2 bases and J 10 bases; bases outside gene matches: 8. The CDR3 extends over 15 amino acids. The germline CDR1 and CDR2 sequences are MNHEY and SMNVEV (reference sequence). The DNA of the CDR3 is TGTGCCAGCAGTTTAGAATACAGGGGTGACTCACCCCTCCACTTT. Its translation: CASSLEYRGDSPLHF.

The chain employs TRBV6-8 and TRBJ2-4; D ambiguous. V lost 0 bases and J lost 13, with 16 bases in between. The germline gives CDR1 MNHGY, CDR2 SAAAGT. The CDR3 contains 14 residues. CDR3 DNA sequence: TGTGCCAGCAGTTACTCGAGGATGACCTGGATCCAGTACTTC. The encoded protein is CASSYSRMTWIQYF.

This chain links TRBV4-2 with TRBJ1-1; the D is unclear. The ends were cut back, 2 bases at V and 8 bases at J, with 9 bases in the middle. This CDR3 has 12 amino acids. Germline CDR1 and CDR2: LGHNA and YNFKEQ. CDR3 nucleotide sequence: TGTGCCAGCAGCCAAACGCCCAGAGAAGCTTTCTTT. The encoded protein is CASSQTPREAFF.

This chain links TRBV4-2 with TRBJ2-5; possible D gene TRBD2, 5 bases. This CDR3 spans 15 amino acids. Germline V gene sequence: CDR1 LGHNA, CDR2 YNFKEQ. V lost 1 base, J lost 4 bases, and 13 bases lay in between. Written as DNA, the CDR3 is TGTGCCAGCAGCCAAGGTCTGGCGGGCAGAGAGACCCAGTACTTC. It yields the protein CASSQGLAGRETQYF.

This clonotype was seen repeatedly, ten times or more. This chain connects TRBV20-1 to TRBJ2-7; TRBD1 is a possible D gene (6 bases). V was trimmed by 2 bases and J by 3 bases, leaving 8 bases between them. CDR3 length: 12 amino acids. Germline CDR1 is DFQATT and CDR2 is SNEGSKA (reference sequence). DNA for the CDR3: TGCAGTGCTAGAACAGGGTTCTACGAGCAGTACTTC. Translated: CSARTGFYEQYF.